This entry features one T cell receptor beta chain sequence. Its antigen is unidentified. MiXCR was run by TCRdb on the 5' RACE reads, yielding one entry per CDR3 protein. The data hold just under 600,000 distinct CDR3 sequences, with roughly 13% observed a single time. The data were taken from a study of T cells after yellow fever vaccination. Overall study findings and caveats: Booster samples showed a return of most primary-vaccination clones (approximately 96% CD4, around 85% CD8). It was a weaker secondary response, yet one that peaked faster, at day 5 versus 15. Contamination by abundant bulk-population clonotypes could be present in FACS-sorted repertoires.

This CDR3 contains 12 residues. The germline V gene has CDR1 SQVTM and CDR2 ANQGSEA. V lost 3 bases to trimming and J lost 5 bases, with 11 bases between them. The sequencing here drew on PBMCs, taken on the day of the yellow fever booster vaccination. The source is a man between 25 and 39 years old who received the YFV17D yellow fever vaccine. The rearrangement uses TRBV29-1 and TRBJ2-7; no clear D. As DNA, the CDR3 is TGCAGCGTTGAGAAGGGCAACCACGAGCAGTACTTC. It yields the protein CSVEKGNHEQYF.